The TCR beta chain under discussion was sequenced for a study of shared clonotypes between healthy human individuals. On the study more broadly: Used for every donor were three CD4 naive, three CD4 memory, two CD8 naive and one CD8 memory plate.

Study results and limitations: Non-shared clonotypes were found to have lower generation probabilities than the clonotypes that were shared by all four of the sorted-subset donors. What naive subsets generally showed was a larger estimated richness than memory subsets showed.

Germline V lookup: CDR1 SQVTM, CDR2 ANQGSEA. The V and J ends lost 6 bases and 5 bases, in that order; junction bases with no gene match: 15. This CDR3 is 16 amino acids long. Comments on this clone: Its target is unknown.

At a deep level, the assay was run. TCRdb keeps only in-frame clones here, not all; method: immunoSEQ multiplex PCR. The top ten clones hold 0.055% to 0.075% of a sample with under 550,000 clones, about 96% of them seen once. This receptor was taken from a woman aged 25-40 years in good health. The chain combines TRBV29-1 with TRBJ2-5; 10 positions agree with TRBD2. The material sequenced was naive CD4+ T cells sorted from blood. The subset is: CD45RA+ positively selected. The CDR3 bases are TGCAGCGTCCACCCTTTCAGCGGGAGGGCCGACGAGACCCAGTACTTC. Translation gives CSVHPFSGRADETQYF.